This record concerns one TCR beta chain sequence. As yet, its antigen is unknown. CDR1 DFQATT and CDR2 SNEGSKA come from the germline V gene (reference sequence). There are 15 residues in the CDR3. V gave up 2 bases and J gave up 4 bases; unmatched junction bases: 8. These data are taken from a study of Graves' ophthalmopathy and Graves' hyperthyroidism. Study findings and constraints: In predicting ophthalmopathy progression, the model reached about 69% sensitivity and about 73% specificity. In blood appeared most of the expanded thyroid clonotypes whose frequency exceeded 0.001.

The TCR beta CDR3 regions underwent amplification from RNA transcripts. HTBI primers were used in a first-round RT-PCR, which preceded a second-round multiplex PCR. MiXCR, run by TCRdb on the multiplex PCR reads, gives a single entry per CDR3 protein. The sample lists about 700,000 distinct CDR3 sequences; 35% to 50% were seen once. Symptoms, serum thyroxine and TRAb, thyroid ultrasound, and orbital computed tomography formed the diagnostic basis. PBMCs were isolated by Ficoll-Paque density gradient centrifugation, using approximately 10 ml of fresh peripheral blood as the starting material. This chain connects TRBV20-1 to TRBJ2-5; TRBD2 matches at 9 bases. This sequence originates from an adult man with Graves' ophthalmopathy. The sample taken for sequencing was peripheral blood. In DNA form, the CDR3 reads TGCAGTGCTAGACGATTAGCTAGCGGGGTAGAGACCCAGTACTTC. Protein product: CSARRLASGVETQYF.